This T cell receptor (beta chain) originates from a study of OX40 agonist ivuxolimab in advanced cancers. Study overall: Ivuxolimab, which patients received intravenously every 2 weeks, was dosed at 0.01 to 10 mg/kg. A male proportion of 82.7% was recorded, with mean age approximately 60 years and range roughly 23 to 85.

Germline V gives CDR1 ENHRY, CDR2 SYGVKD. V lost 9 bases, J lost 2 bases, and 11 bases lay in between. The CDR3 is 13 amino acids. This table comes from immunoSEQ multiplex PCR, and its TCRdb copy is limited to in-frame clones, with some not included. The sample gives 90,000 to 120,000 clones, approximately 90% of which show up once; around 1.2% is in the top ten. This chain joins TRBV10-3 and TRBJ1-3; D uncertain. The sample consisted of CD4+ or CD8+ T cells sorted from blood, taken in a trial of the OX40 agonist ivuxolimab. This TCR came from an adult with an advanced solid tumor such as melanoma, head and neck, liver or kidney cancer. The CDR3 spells CAIRVPTGNTIYF. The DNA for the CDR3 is TGTGCCATTAGGGTACCCACTGGAAACACCATATATTTT.